These 22 T cell receptor beta chains were all obtained from the same sample, sequenced in a study of cytomegalovirus exposure and HLA in healthy donors. The repertoire was sequenced with immunoSEQ multiplex PCR; TCRdb's copy has only in-frame clones and lacks some. The sample shows around 230,000 clones, 70% to 90% of them seen only once. Material for sequencing was PBMCs. The receptors derive from a woman younger than 45 in good health and CMV-seropositive.

The V and J genes are TRBV6-1 and TRBJ1-1; D unclear. V was clipped by 4 bases and J by 8 bases, with 14 bases between them. The CDR3 runs to 13 residues. Per the germline V gene, CDR1 is MNHNS and CDR2 is SASEGT. The CDR3 loop is CASSVAHSGEAFF. In nucleotides, the CDR3 is TGTGCCAGCAGTGTGGCCCACAGCGGCGAAGCTTTCTTT.

The chain joins TRBV4-2 to TRBJ1-5; perhaps TRBD1 as D (6 bases). Trimming shortened V by 1 base and J by 1 base, and 11 bases separated the two germline ends. The CDR3 covers 16 residues. Per the germline V gene, CDR1 is LGHNA and CDR2 is YNFKEQ. The CDR3 reads CASSQGKGVSNQPQHF. CDR3 sequence (DNA): TGTGCCAGCAGCCAAGGGAAGGGGGTCAGCAATCAGCCCCAGCATTTT.

V is TRBV19 and J is TRBJ2-7; 11 bases align to TRBD2. J was trimmed by 3 bases and V by 3 bases; bases with no gene match: 4. The CDR3 loop spans 15 amino acids. The V gene's germline CDR1 is LNHDA and CDR2 SQIVND (reference sequence). CDR3 sequence: CASSIPGLAGYEQYF. CDR3 DNA: TGTGCCAGTAGTATTCCCGGACTAGCGGGCTACGAGCAGTACTTC. The entire variable domain, with the rest obtained from reference TRBV19 and TRBJ2-7, is as follows: DGGITQSPKYLFRKEGQNVTLSCEQNLNHDAMYWYRQDPGQGLRLIYYSQIVNDFQKGDIAEGYSVSREKKESFPLTVTSAQKNPTAFYLCASSIPGLAGYEQYFGPGTRLTVT.

The CDR3 protein is CASSLNSGRSGANVLTF. DNA for the CDR3: TGTGCCAGCAGCTTAAATTCAGGGAGGTCTGGGGCCAACGTCCTGACTTTC. The chain recombines TRBV7-3 with TRBJ2-6; D might be TRBD2 (6 bases). Trimming removed 1 base from V and 1 base from J, with 11 bases in between. Germline CDR1 SGHTA, CDR2 FQGTGA. The CDR3 totals 17 residues.

As for this clone: Other DNA sequences from this sample encode an identical CDR3 as well. The gene calls are TRBV15 and TRBJ2-7; D is unclear. There are 13 residues in the CDR3. CDR1 and CDR2 from the germline V gene are LNHNV and YYDKDF (reference sequence). V lost 0 bases, J lost 3 bases, and 6 bases lay in between. CDR3 loop: CATSRDRYYEQYF. The CDR3 nucleotides read TGTGCCACCAGCAGAGACAGATACTACGAGCAGTACTTC.

This clone was counted once. Here the CDR3 reads CASSADITNTEAFF. The CDR3 DNA is TGTGCCAGTAGTGCGGACATAACGAACACTGAAGCTTTCTTT. J is TRBJ1-1 and V is TRBV19; tentatively, D is TRBD1 (5 bases). Germline V CDR1 and CDR2: LNHDA, SQIVND (reference sequence). CDR3 length: 14 amino acids. V was pared by 5 bases and J by 1 base, with 11 bases between.

The chain's CDR3 is CASSPYQVTEAFF. The CDR3, as DNA: TGTGCCAGCTCACCCTACCAGGTCACTGAAGCTTTCTTT. This chain connects TRBV18 to TRBJ1-1, with unresolved D. V lost 3 bases, J lost 4 bases, and 9 bases lay in between. The CDR3 length is 13 residues. From germline, CDR1 is KGHSH and CDR2 LQKENI.

The V and J genes are TRBV27 and TRBJ2-7, with D uncertain. V lost 7 bases to trimming and J lost 7 bases, with 17 bases between them. The CDR3 is 13 amino acids. Germline-derived CDR1 and CDR2 are MNHEY and SMNVEV (reference sequence). CDR3 sequence: CASTNNANGEQYF. The CDR3 DNA sequence: TGTGCCAGCACTAATAACGCAAACGGGGAGCAGTACTTC.

The J gene is TRBJ1-4, the V gene TRBV27, with 8 nucleotides matching TRBD1. CDR3 length: 14 amino acids. V lost 6 bases and J lost 6; bases outside the gene matches: 6. Germline V gene sequence: CDR1 MNHEY, CDR2 SMNVEV (reference sequence). In nucleotides, the CDR3 is TGTGCCAGCAGCCTGACAGGGGCGGATGAAAAACTGTTTTTT. Its protein product is CASSLTGADEKLFF.

The chain is built from TRBV11-1 and TRBJ2-2, with 9 nucleotides matching TRBD1. The CDR3 has 16 amino acids. Germline V CDR1 and CDR2: SGHAT, FQDESV (reference sequence). V dropped 2 bases and J dropped 4; count of bases not matched to a gene: 5. The CDR3 loop reads CASSLWGTGPTGELFF. CDR3 nucleotides: TGTGCCAGCAGCTTATGGGGGACAGGGCCCACCGGGGAGCTGTTTTTT.

This chain connects TRBV10-2 to TRBJ2-1, with 8 bases matching TRBD2. Germline CDR1 and CDR2: WSHSY and SAAADI. Losses at the gene ends were 4 bases for V and 8 bases for J; bases not matched to a gene: 4. This CDR3 contains 13 residues. CDR3 nucleotides: TGCGCCAGCAGTGCCCTAGCGGGCCATGAGCAGTTCTTC. Protein sequence: CASSALAGHEQFF.

J is TRBJ2-1 and V is TRBV7-8, with 12 nucleotides matching TRBD2. This CDR3 is 20 amino acids long. CDR1 and CDR2 from the germline V gene are SGHVS and FQNEAQ. Trimming removed 4 bases from V and 0 bases from J; junction bases left unmatched: 13. CDR3 loop: CASSSRPGLAGSSSYNEQFF. The CDR3 nucleotides are TGTGCCAGCAGCTCAAGACCGGGACTAGCGGGCTCGAGCTCCTACAATGAGCAGTTCTTC.

This chain links TRBV6-5 with TRBJ2-7; 8 bases fit TRBD1. Trimming at V came to 0 bases and at J to 5 bases, leaving 9 bases not matched to a gene. Germline V CDR1 and CDR2: MNHEY, SVGAGI. The CDR3 covers 16 residues. The CDR3: CASSYSISGQGDEQYF. Written as DNA, the CDR3 is TGTGCCAGCAGTTACTCGATTTCAGGACAGGGAGACGAGCAGTACTTC.

This chain connects TRBV9 to TRBJ2-2; the match to TRBD2 covers 12 bases. The J segment lost 8 bases and the V segment lost 6 bases, leaving 8 bases of the junction unmatched. Germline CDR1 reads SGDLS; CDR2 reads YYNGEE. This CDR3 is built from 15 residues. CDR3 residues: CASTRLAGGKGELFF. The CDR3 bases are TGTGCCAGCACTAGGCTAGCGGGAGGGAAGGGGGAGCTGTTTTTT.

V usage is TRBV6-1 and J usage is TRBJ2-7, with 7 bases that match TRBD2. CDR3 size: 14 residues. Germline V gives CDR1 MNHNS, CDR2 SASEGT. V dropped 6 bases and J dropped 1; count of bases not matched to a gene: 6. The CDR3 region has the DNA TGTGCCAGCAGGGGAGGGACGGGATCCTACGAGCAGTACTTC. The encoded protein is CASRGGTGSYEQYF.

The chain links TRBV5-4 to TRBJ1-3, with D perhaps TRBD1 (5 bases). Germline lookup yields CDR1 SGHNT and CDR2 YYREEE (reference sequence). The CDR3 runs 16 residues. Trimming removed 2 bases from V and 0 bases from J, with 12 bases in between. The CDR3 reads CASSLGQGSSGNTIYF. The DNA for the CDR3 is TGTGCCAGCAGCTTAGGCCAGGGCAGCTCTGGAAACACCATATATTTT.

The V call is TRBV5-5, the J call TRBJ2-3, with 8 bases aligning to TRBD1. Germline values: CDR1 SGHKS, CDR2 YYEKEE (reference sequence). CDR3 length equals 16 residues. V lost 0 bases, J lost 4 bases, and 7 bases stayed unmatched. CDR3 loop: CASSLALTGVADTQYF. Here the CDR3 DNA reads TGTGCCAGCAGCTTGGCCCTGACAGGGGTTGCAGATACGCAGTATTTT.

The chain is built from TRBV25-1 and TRBJ1-4; no clear D. This CDR3 region has 13 residues. V was cut by 1 base and J by 10 bases, with 10 bases left in between. Germline values: CDR1 MGHDK, CDR2 SYGVNS. CDR3: CASSEFGRVKLFF. The CDR3 DNA reads TGTGCCAGCAGTGAATTTGGGCGGGTAAAACTGTTTTTT.

The chain joins TRBV5-1 to TRBJ2-3; the match to TRBD2 covers 16 bases. The length of the CDR3 is 20 residues. The ends lost 4 bases at V and 0 bases at J; junction bases unmatched: 11. Germline V lookup: CDR1 SGHRS, CDR2 YFSETQ. CDR3 protein: CASSMGTSGRGPSSTDTQYF. CDR3 nucleotide sequence: TGCGCCAGCAGCATGGGGACTAGCGGGAGGGGACCCTCTAGCACAGATACGCAGTATTTT.

V gene TRBV5-1 combines with J gene TRBJ2-7; 11 nucleotides match TRBD2. The V and J ends lost 0 bases and 0 bases, in that order; junction bases with no gene match: 2. This CDR3 has 16 amino acids. Germline CDR1 is SGHRS and CDR2 is YFSETQ. The CDR3 bases are TGCGCCAGCAGCTTGGGAGGGACTAGCGGCTCCTACGAGCAGTACTTC. Protein product: CASSLGGTSGSYEQYF.

This chain connects TRBV27 to TRBJ2-2, with D possibly being TRBD1 (6 bases). The V gene's germline CDR1 is MNHEY and CDR2 SMNVEV (reference sequence). V lost 5 bases and J lost 2, with 12 bases in between. The CDR3 consists of 15 residues. This CDR3 reads CASSPGTPNTGELFF. DNA for the CDR3: TGTGCCAGCAGTCCCGGGACACCCAACACCGGGGAGCTGTTTTTT.

The chain links TRBV19 to TRBJ2-6, with D possibly matching TRBD1 (5 bases). Trimming stripped 3 bases from V and 0 bases from J, with 6 bases between. Germline CDR1 LNHDA, CDR2 SQIVND (reference sequence). CDR3 length: 15 residues. The CDR3 DNA is TGTGCCAGTAGTATCAGGGCCTCTGGGGCCAACGTCCTGACTTTC. Protein sequence: CASSIRASGANVLTF.